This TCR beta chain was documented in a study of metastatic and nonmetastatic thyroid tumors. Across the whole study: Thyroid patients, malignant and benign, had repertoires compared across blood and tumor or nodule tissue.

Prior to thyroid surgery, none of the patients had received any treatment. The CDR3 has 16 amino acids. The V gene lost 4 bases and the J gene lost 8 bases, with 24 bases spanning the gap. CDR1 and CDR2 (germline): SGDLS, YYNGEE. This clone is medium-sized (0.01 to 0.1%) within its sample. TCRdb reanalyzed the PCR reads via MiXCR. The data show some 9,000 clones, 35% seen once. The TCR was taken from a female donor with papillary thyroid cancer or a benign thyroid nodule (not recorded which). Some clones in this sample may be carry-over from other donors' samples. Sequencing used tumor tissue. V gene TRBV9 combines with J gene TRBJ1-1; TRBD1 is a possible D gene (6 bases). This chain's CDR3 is CASSSSFGGDNIEAFF. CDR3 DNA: TGTGCCAGCAGCTCCAGTTTTGGGGGGGACAACATCGAAGCTTTCTTT.